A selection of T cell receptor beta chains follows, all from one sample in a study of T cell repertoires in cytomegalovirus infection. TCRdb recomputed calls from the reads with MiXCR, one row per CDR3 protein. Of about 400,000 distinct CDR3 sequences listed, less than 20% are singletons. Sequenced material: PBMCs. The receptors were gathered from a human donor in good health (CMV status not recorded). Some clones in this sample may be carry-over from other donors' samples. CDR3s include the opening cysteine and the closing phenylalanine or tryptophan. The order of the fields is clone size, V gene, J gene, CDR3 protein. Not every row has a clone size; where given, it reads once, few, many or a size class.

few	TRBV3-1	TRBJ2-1	CASSQKGLPGNEQFF
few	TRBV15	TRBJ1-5	CATSMLEGGRGQPQHF
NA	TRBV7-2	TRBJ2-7	CASSLGVFSYEQYF
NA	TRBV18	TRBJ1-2	CASSLRTGTSNYGYTF
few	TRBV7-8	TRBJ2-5	CASSSTLRTSEETQYF
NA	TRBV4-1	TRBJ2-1	CASSLRWGSYNEQFF
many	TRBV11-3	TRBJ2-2	CASSLDRTGELFF
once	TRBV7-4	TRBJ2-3	CASSLSGVDKQYF
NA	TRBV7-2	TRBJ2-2	CASTRAGGNTGELFF
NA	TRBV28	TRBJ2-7	CASSYHDWYRAYEQYF
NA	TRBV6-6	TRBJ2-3	CASSYGGPLAGSTDTQYF
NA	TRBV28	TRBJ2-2	CAAGWTSGELFF
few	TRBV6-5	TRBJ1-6	CASTVAPGGTSPLHF
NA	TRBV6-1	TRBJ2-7	CASKLGTAYEQYF
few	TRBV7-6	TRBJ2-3	CASSSDRADTQYF
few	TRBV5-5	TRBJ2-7	CASSLFPTGSSDEQYF
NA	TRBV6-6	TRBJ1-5	CASSKGQGTDQPQHF
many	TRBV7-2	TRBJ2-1	CASSAWDSSYNEQFF
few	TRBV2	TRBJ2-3	CASSEIETAAAWYF
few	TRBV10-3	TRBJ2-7	CAITNPGQGIREQYF
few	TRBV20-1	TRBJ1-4	CSAQGTANEKLFF
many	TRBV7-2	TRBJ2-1	CASGLRTANEQFF
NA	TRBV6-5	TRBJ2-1	CASNIEGPYNEQFF
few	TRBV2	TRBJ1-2	CASSPDGGSTGYTF
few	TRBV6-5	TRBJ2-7	CASSYSGRGSMYEQYF
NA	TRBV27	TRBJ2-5	CASSPMASGGQTQYF
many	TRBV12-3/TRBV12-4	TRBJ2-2	CASGNSGYTGELFF
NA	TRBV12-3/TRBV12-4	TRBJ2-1	CASSMGAGNEQFF
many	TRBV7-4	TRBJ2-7	CARGAKGCDEQYF
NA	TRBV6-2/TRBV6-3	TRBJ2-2	CASRLQGASGELFF
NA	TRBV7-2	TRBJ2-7	CASSPSWDPTYEQYF
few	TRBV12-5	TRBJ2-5	CASGLVLRSEETQYF
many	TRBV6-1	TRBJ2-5	CASSEQGAGGETQYF
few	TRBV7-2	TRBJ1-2	CASSKWRVGYGYTF
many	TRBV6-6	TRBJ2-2	CASLRPPTLAGGTGELFF
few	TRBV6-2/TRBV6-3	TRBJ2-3	CASSRRGGFSRTDTQYF